This section outlines one T cell receptor (beta chain) sequence together with its context. This record belongs to a study of blood T cell repertoires in COVID-19. Study-wide context: Sites in the United States, Italy and Spain provided acute and convalescent COVID-19 samples. The cDNA or gDNA used as material had been derived from T cells, B-cell-depleted T cells, or PBMCs.

In the authors' methods: Estimates of nucleated cell counts were drawn from the amplification of reference gene primers. TCRdb's table, derived via immunoSEQ multiplex PCR, lists solely in-frame clones and lacks some. The DNA gave D and trimming, while V, J and clone size come from that table. The sample comprises about 150,000 clones, about 89% of which are singletons, and approximately 6.5% rests with the top ten. This receptor was identified in a man older than 75 with acute or convalescent COVID-19. Sequenced material: peripheral blood.

CDR3 loop: CASSRQQNTGELFF. The CDR3 coding sequence is TGTGCCAGCAGTCGACAGCAGAACACCGGGGAGCTGTTTTTT. The rearrangement joins TRBV27 to TRBJ2-2; tentative D call: TRBD1 (5 bases). Trimming removed 5 bases from V and 1 base from J, with 8 bases in between. The CDR3 totals 14 residues. Per germline, CDR1 MNHEY and CDR2 SMNVEV (reference sequence).